A single TCR beta chain is shown here with its context. Its specific antigen is unknown. The junction does not match germline at one end; this may be a read error. The sample is drawn from a study of shared clonotypes between healthy human individuals (TCRdb year 2020). With regard to the full study: Three men and two women, aged 18 to 49 years, made up the cohort. Per donor, three plates each were used for CD4 naive and CD4 memory, two for CD8 naive, and one for CD8 memory. The study deeply sequenced blood TCR repertoires of roughly five healthy adults to estimate repertoire size and the extent of clonotype sharing between individuals. To increase sequencing depth and limit assay-specific biases, different laboratories used diverse techniques to prepare libraries and sequence TCR repertoires. Per donor, leukapheresis produced somewhere between about 0.85 and 10 billion PBMCs. Paper-wide results and their limitations: Pairwise subsampling indicated that sequencing depth was expected to affect the degree of clonotype sharing among donors. The genetic and exposure-history diversity represented was limited by the small number of donors. Sampling was limited to blood, and TCR repertoires in tissue likely differ from TCR repertoires in blood. Even with the large sequencing depth, rarefaction of the sorted-subset datasets indicated that sequencing was incomplete. Compared with non-shared clonotypes, the clonotypes found in all four sorted-subset donors had higher generation probabilities. When several donors were compared, the shared fraction of clonotypes was 5% to 6.5% for naive CD4, 3% to 4% for naive CD8, 2.3% for memory CD4, and roughly 0.43% for memory CD8. Estimated clonotype richness was generally larger for naive than for memory subsets.

Using the deep immunoSEQ assay, multiplex PCR amplified TCR CDR3 regions from genomic DNA. Extracted genomic DNA from each cell subset was distributed evenly across all wells of several immunoSEQ 96-well plates, and each plate was treated as a replicate. For sorted subsets, each replicate PCR was loaded with approximately 190 ng genomic DNA, equivalent to 25,000 to 35,000 T cell genomes. The purified libraries were quantified using a Qubit 3.0 fluorometer, sized with a Bioanalyzer 2100, and then quantified again using the KAPA Library Quantification kit. Every immunoSEQ 96-well plate was sequenced on a dedicated single-read 150-cycle Illumina NextSeq 550 flow cell. Per the original workflow: Because the immunoSEQ output held only junctional sequences and lacked quality scores, the filtering could not match the filtering applied to full-length reads. To assign V/J genes and CDR3, sequences were annotated against IMGT germline references using PyIR, a Python wrapper for IgBLAST v1.9. Reads were filtered out if the reads had weak V/J assignments (E-value above 1e-6), no CDR3, stop codons, out-of-frame junctions, or ambiguous translated residues. V3J clonotypes were defined as sequences sharing an identical inferred V gene, J gene, and CDR3 amino acid sequence. Percentage overlap between repertoires was computed as shared unique clonotypes divided by the size of the smaller repertoire. Richness of each repertoire was evaluated using RTK rarefaction, the Chao1 estimator, and Recon v2.1 estimates of unobserved clonotypes. Generation probabilities for all TCRbeta clonotypes obtained by the gDNA method from a few donors were computed using OLGA. TCRdb carries this immuneACCESS record with in-frame sequences only. Its versions omit some clonotypes, under half of them owing to an unresolved V gene in the studies checked, with the rest unexplained. D and trimming were read from the DNA, whereas the V and J calls and clone size are those reported in that table. The sample table shows 2,500,000 or so clones, and around nine tenths are seen once. The top ten clones comprise roughly 0.14% of the sample.

The donors were healthy, HIV-negative adults who had no recently reported acute infections or vaccinations. All donors were Caucasian adults living in Nashville, Tennessee, USA. CD4+ T cells were enriched by magnetic negative selection, after which naive cells were positively selected on CD45RA and the negative fraction was taken as the memory subset. Blood was collected by leukapheresis, and PBMCs were isolated by Ficoll-Histopaque density gradient centrifugation and then cryopreserved in liquid nitrogen vapor phase. Purity and quantity of every magnetically sorted T cell population were checked by analytical flow cytometry. Each sorted fraction had its genomic DNA isolated and then quantified by UV absorbance on a Nanodrop 2000c. The CDR3 covers 11 residues, taking in both the cysteine and the phenylalanine. Of all the DNA, just the CDR3 is kept, 33 bases in frame from base 1. CDR1 and CDR2, per the germline V gene, are ENHRY and SYGVKD.

This TCR was recovered from a young man in good health. The sample was naive CD4+ T cells sorted from blood. This specimen's cell subset or site label, per the study, means: CD45RA+ positively selected. The rearrangement joined TRBV10-3 to TRBJ2-3; the D gene lacks a confident call. The DNA is TGTGTCATCAGTGAGGATAATACGCAGTATTTT. Its protein reads: CVISEDNTQYF.